The 29 T cell receptor beta chains in this list originate from one sample, sequenced in a study of cytomegalovirus exposure and HLA in healthy donors. PCR used 60 Vbeta primers and 13 Jbeta primers. Profiling relied on immunoSEQ multiplex PCR, and the TCRdb table lists in-frame clones only, not all of them. The top ten hold over 2.5% of the sample, which has more than 140,000 clones, 50% to 75% seen once. The sample comprised PBMCs. All receptors come from a woman aged 30 to 39 in good health and CMV-seropositive.

The rearrangement joins TRBV30 to TRBJ2-5; 7 positions agree with TRBD2. The CDR3 has 14 residues. Trimming took 0 bases from V and 2 from J; bases not matched to a gene: 3. Germline V CDR1 and CDR2: GTSNPN, SVGIG (reference sequence). The CDR3 is CAWSVRGVQETQYF. The CDR3, as DNA: TGTGCCTGGAGTGTACGGGGGGTACAAGAGACCCAGTACTTC.

This rearrangement joins TRBV5-1 to TRBJ2-7; a weak D match, TRBD1 (5 bases). Trimming shortened V by 3 bases and J by 6 bases, and 13 bases separated the two germline ends. From germline, CDR1 is SGHRS and CDR2 YFSETQ. The CDR3 is 13 residues long. The CDR3 nucleotides read TGCGCCAGCAGCTCCTATACAGGTCGCGAGCAGTACTTC. Its translation: CASSSYTGREQYF.

The gene calls are TRBV5-1 and TRBJ1-4; TRBD1 is a possible D gene (6 bases). The germline V gene encodes CDR1 SGHRS and CDR2 YFSETQ. The CDR3 spans 15 residues. V was cut by 5 bases and J by 5 bases, with 16 bases left in between. In DNA, the CDR3 is TGCGCCAGCAGGTCGGACAGTCGCATAAATGAAAAACTGTTTTTT. Translated, it gives CASRSDSRINEKLFF.

CDR3 nucleotides: TGTGCCAGCAGTTACTCGGTCTACAATCAGCCCCAGCATTTT. Its translation is CASSYSVYNQPQHF. This chain joins TRBV6-5 and TRBJ1-5; D unresolved. V lost 0 bases to trimming and J lost 3 bases, with 6 bases between them. CDR1 MNHEY and CDR2 SVGAGI come from the germline V gene. This CDR3 contains 14 residues.

This sequence joins TRBV6-5 and TRBJ2-1; 7 nucleotides match TRBD1. Trimming took 6 bases from V and 5 from J; bases not matched to a gene: 10. This CDR3 comprises 15 residues. Germline loops: CDR1 MNHEY, CDR2 SVGAGI. The CDR3 sequence is CASSDRDRPNNEQFF. The CDR3 DNA is TGTGCCAGCAGCGACAGGGATCGTCCGAACAATGAGCAGTTCTTC.

The V gene is TRBV6-1, the J gene TRBJ2-7, with D unresolved. The V end lost 4 bases, the J end lost 4 bases, and 8 bases lay between the germline ends. Germline values: CDR1 MNHNS, CDR2 SASEGT. The CDR3 has 12 residues. In nucleotides, the CDR3 is TGTGCCAGCAGTGTAAAAGCTTACGAGCAGTACTTC. Translating it yields CASSVKAYEQYF.

This clone was counted between two and nine times. This chain joins TRBV6-5 and TRBJ1-2; tentatively, D is TRBD1 (6 bases). V shed 4 bases and J shed 0 bases, with 12 bases lying between them. This CDR3 comprises 15 residues. Germline V gives CDR1 MNHEY, CDR2 SVGAGI. The CDR3: CASSLRTATNYGYTF. CDR3 DNA sequence: TGTGCCAGCAGTTTGAGGACAGCTACTAACTATGGCTACACCTTC.

The rearrangement links TRBV30 to TRBJ2-5, with TRBD1 matching over 8 bases. J was trimmed by 5 bases and V by 5 bases; bases with no gene match: 10. CDR1 and CDR2 (germline): GTSNPN, SVGIG (reference sequence). The CDR3 is 14 residues long. The CDR3 spells CAWGRQGAGETQYF. The CDR3 DNA follows: TGTGCCTGGGGGCGGCAGGGGGCGGGGGAGACCCAGTACTTC.

The rearrangement joins TRBV18 to TRBJ2-5, with 8 positions matching TRBD1. After removal of 5 bases from V and 2 bases from J, the junction contained 10 bases not matched to a gene. The CDR3 runs to 16 residues. Germline V gene lookup returns CDR1 KGHSH and CDR2 LQKENI. CDR3 region: CASSTSPGQVQETQYF. In nucleotides, the CDR3 is TGTGCCAGCTCAACATCACCGGGACAGGTTCAAGAGACCCAGTACTTC.

The genes are TRBV29-1 and TRBJ2-7, with D perhaps TRBD2 (6 bases). Trimming stripped 3 bases from V and 9 bases from J, with 15 bases between. Germline V gene lookup returns CDR1 SQVTM and CDR2 ANQGSEA. CDR3 length: 12 amino acids. This CDR3 reads CSVEGGTVGQYF. CDR3 bases: TGCAGCGTTGAGGGGGGAACCGTAGGGCAGTACTTC.

The V call is TRBV2, the J call TRBJ1-1, with a possible D match to TRBD1 (5 bases). Trimming cost V 6 bases and J 1 base, with 9 bases left between them. This CDR3 is built from 13 residues. From germline, CDR1 is SNHLY and CDR2 FYNNEI. CDR3 DNA: TGTGCCAGCAGACTCCAGGGGAACACTGAAGCTTTCTTT. Protein product: CASRLQGNTEAFF.

The rearrangement links TRBV6-1 to TRBJ2-5, with 8 positions matching TRBD1. The DNA end is more similar to TRBJ2-7, so the J call may be wrong. The CDR3 runs 12 residues. Germline-derived CDR1 and CDR2 are MNHNS and SASEGT. The CDR3, as DNA: TGTGCCAGCAGTGGACAGGGGAACGAGCAGTACTTC. It encodes CASSGQGNEQYF.

CDR3 amino acids: CASSETPPSGYGYTF. DNA for the CDR3: TGTGCCAGCAGTGAAACCCCACCGTCGGGCTATGGCTACACCTTC. The chain is built from TRBV25-1 and TRBJ1-2; D gene unclear. The CDR3 totals 15 residues. Trimming removed 2 bases at V and 4 bases at J, with 14 bases between. Germline CDR1 is MGHDK and CDR2 is SYGVNS.

The genes are TRBV10-3 and TRBJ2-7, with 7 bases aligning to TRBD1. The CDR3 has 13 amino acids. Germline loops: CDR1 ENHRY, CDR2 SYGVKD. With V trimmed by 9 bases and J by 0 bases, 5 bases remained unmatched. CDR3 sequence reads: CAIRGQVSYEQYF. The CDR3 region has the DNA TGTGCCATTCGCGGACAGGTCTCCTACGAGCAGTACTTC.

In the case of this clone: Other DNA sequences in this specimen translate into the identical CDR3. The chain joins TRBV5-1 to TRBJ1-1, with TRBD1 as a possible D gene (5 bases). Germline V lookup: CDR1 SGHRS, CDR2 YFSETQ. V was shortened by 3 bases and J by 1 base, with 7 bases between the two germline ends. There are 13 residues in the CDR3. CDR3: CASSSQGNTEAFF. The CDR3 DNA sequence: TGCGCCAGCAGCTCGCAGGGGAACACTGAAGCTTTCTTT. The whole variable domain, remainder taken from reference TRBV5-1 and TRBJ1-1, is KAGVTQTPRYLIKTRGQQVTLSCSPISGHRSVSWYQQTPGQGLQFLFEYFSETQRNKGNFPGRFSGRQFSNSRSEMNVSTLELGDSALYLCASSSQGNTEAFFGQGTRLTVV.

This clone was counted a few times. V gene TRBV27 combines with J gene TRBJ2-1; D not resolved. CDR3 length: 13 amino acids. V shed 2 bases and J shed 3 bases, with 5 bases lying between them. Germline assignment: CDR1 MNHEY and CDR2 SMNVEV (reference sequence). Here the CDR3 reads CASSLGGYNEQFF. CDR3 DNA sequence: TGTGCCAGCAGTTTAGGCGGCTACAATGAGCAGTTCTTC.

This rearrangement joins TRBV2 to TRBJ1-1; possible D gene TRBD1, 6 bases. The CDR3 length is 14 residues. CDR1 is SNHLY and CDR2 is FYNNEI in the germline V gene. V was clipped by 4 bases and J by 5 bases, with 14 bases between them. The DNA of the CDR3 is TGTGCCAGCAGTGCTGACAGGATGAGTACTGAAGCTTTCTTT. Its translation: CASSADRMSTEAFF.

The rearrangement links TRBV29-1 to TRBJ2-1; 10 nucleotides line up with TRBD2. Trimming took 5 bases from V and 3 from J; bases not matched to a gene: 4. CDR1 and CDR2 (germline): SQVTM, ANQGSEA. The CDR3 runs to 14 residues. In nucleotides, the CDR3 is TGCAGCGTTAGTCTAGCGGGAGACTACAATGAGCAGTTCTTC. Translating it yields CSVSLAGDYNEQFF.

The chain uses TRBV28 and TRBJ2-3; 8 bases are a match to TRBD1. The CDR3 is 16 amino acids. Germline V lookup: CDR1 MDHEN, CDR2 SYDVKM. Trimming cost V 1 base and J 1 base; bases outside gene matches: 4. DNA for the CDR3: TGTGCCAGCAGTTTATCCGACAGGGGAGGCACAGATACGCAGTATTTT. Its translation is CASSLSDRGGTDTQYF.

This clone has at least ten counts. The rearrangement joins TRBV10-3 to TRBJ2-3; tentative D call: TRBD1 (6 bases). Germline V gene data show CDR1 as ENHRY and CDR2 as SYGVKD. The ends were cut back, 6 bases at V and 0 bases at J, with 7 bases in the middle. This CDR3 spans 13 amino acids. The DNA of the CDR3 is TGTGCCATCAGGGGACAAAGCACAGATACGCAGTATTTT. This sequence encodes CAIRGQSTDTQYF.

This chain joins TRBV2 and TRBJ2-4, with D unresolved. The ends were cut back, 5 bases at V and 8 bases at J, with 7 bases in the middle. From germline, CDR1 is SNHLY and CDR2 FYNNEI. The CDR3 contains 11 residues. Here the CDR3 reads CASSSRDIQYF. The CDR3 region has the DNA TGTGCCAGCAGTTCCCGGGACATTCAGTACTTC.

DNA for the CDR3: TGCGCCAGCCGCCACGCGGGCCAAGAGACCCAGTACTTC. Its translation: CASRHAGQETQYF. The chain employs TRBV5-1 and TRBJ2-5, with a possible D match to TRBD2 (5 bases). Germline CDR1 and CDR2: SGHRS and YFSETQ. V gave up 7 bases and J gave up 1 base, with 11 bases separating them. The CDR3 contains 13 residues.

The chain carries TRBV28 and TRBJ1-2, with a possible D match to TRBD1 (5 bases). The CDR3 totals 13 residues. Trimming shortened V by 2 bases and J by 9 bases, and 13 bases separated the two germline ends. Germline CDR1 MDHEN, CDR2 SYDVKM. DNA of the CDR3: TGTGCCAGCAGTTTAAGTGGGGGGGGACGCTACACCTTC. Translation gives CASSLSGGGRYTF.

This clone was recorded once. J is TRBJ2-7 and V is TRBV5-1; TRBD1 matches 7 bases. The CDR3 has 15 amino acids. The V gene's germline CDR1 is SGHRS and CDR2 YFSETQ. V was clipped by 5 bases and J by 5 bases; unmatched bases: 13. The CDR3 nucleotides read TGCGCCAGCAGAGCCACCGGGACAGCAGGAGACGAGCAGTACTTC. Protein: CASRATGTAGDEQYF.

The CDR3 coding sequence is TGTGCCTGCACAAAGGTCGGGGGGGCCGGTGGCTACACCTTC. It yields the protein CACTKVGGAGGYTF. This sequence joins TRBV30 and TRBJ1-2, with D perhaps matching TRBD1 (6 bases). Germline CDR1 and CDR2: GTSNPN and SVGIG (reference sequence). The CDR3 has 14 amino acids. V lost 6 bases to trimming and J lost 7 bases, with 21 bases between them.

This chain links TRBV15 with TRBJ2-7, with a tentative D call TRBD2 (6 bases). This CDR3 has 15 amino acids. Deletions cut 1 base from V and 5 bases from J, with 15 bases between. Germline CDR1 is LNHNV and CDR2 is YYDKDF (reference sequence). Written as DNA, the CDR3 is TGTGCCACCAGCAGAGCCGGGACTCGAGGACACGAGCAGTACTTC. This translates into CATSRAGTRGHEQYF.

This chain connects TRBV29-1 to TRBJ1-1; the match to TRBD1 covers 9 bases. The CDR3 contains 14 residues. The junction had 6 bases not matched to a gene; V was cut back by 7 bases and J by 0 bases. The V gene's germline CDR1 is SQVTM and CDR2 ANQGSEA. The CDR3 nucleotides are TGCAGCGCTACACAGGGGGCCATGAACACTGAAGCTTTCTTT. Translation: CSATQGAMNTEAFF. The variable domain in full, completed from reference TRBV29-1 and TRBJ1-1, reads SAVISQKPSRDICQRGTSLTIQCQVDSQVTMMFWYRQQPGQSLTLIATANQGSEATYESGFVIDKFPISRPNLTFSTLTVSNMSPEDSSIYLCSATQGAMNTEAFFGQGTRLTVV.

The genes are TRBV9 and TRBJ1-4, with a weak D call TRBD1 (5 bases). The CDR3 covers 22 residues. V was clipped by 9 bases and J by 0 bases, with 36 bases between them. Germline V gene data show CDR1 as SGDLS and CDR2 as YYNGEE. CDR3: CANHSPEGPCISTGPTNEKLFF. The CDR3 nucleotides are TGTGCCAATCACTCTCCGGAGGGACCCTGTATTTCGACGGGACCAACTAATGAAAAACTGTTTTTT.

V usage is TRBV9 and J usage is TRBJ2-2, with 7 bases aligning to TRBD1. The ends lost 7 bases at V and 1 base at J; junction bases unmatched: 4. The CDR3 is made up of 14 amino acids. The germline gives CDR1 SGDLS, CDR2 YYNGEE. The CDR3 sequence: CASRRQGNTGELFF. The CDR3 bases are TGTGCCAGCCGGAGACAGGGGAACACCGGGGAGCTGTTTTTT.